These 13 T cell receptor beta chains share one sample of origin, sequenced in a study of blood T cell repertoires in COVID-19. Libraries were prepared by immunoSEQ multiplex PCR; TCRdb keeps only in-frame clonotypes and omits some of them. The sample lists about 170,000 clones, more than 70% occurring once. Sequencing was performed on peripheral blood. Every receptor here comes from a woman of 80 years or more with active or convalescent COVID-19.

This chain links TRBV5-8 with TRBJ2-1, with 11 bases that match TRBD2. The CDR3 loop spans 14 amino acids. The germline CDR1 and CDR2 sequences are SGHTS and YDEGEE. The V and J ends lost 5 bases and 9 bases, in that order; junction bases with no gene match: 7. CDR3 in amino acids: CASRVAGGPVEQFF. The CDR3 region has the DNA TGTGCCAGCAGAGTAGCGGGAGGGCCCGTTGAGCAGTTCTTC.

Only one count was recorded for this clone. This rearrangement joins TRBV15 to TRBJ1-5, with TRBD1 matching 9 bases. The trim removed 5 bases at V and 5 bases at J, leaving 4 bases unmatched. There are 14 residues in the CDR3. Germline-derived CDR1 and CDR2 are LNHNV and YYDKDF (reference sequence). Here the CDR3 reads CATSAGQGDQPQHF. Written as DNA, the CDR3 is TGTGCCACCAGCGCGGGACAGGGCGATCAGCCCCAGCATTTT.

The V and J genes are TRBV10-1 and TRBJ2-3; TRBD1 matches 10 bases. Trimming at V came to 5 bases and at J to 5 bases, leaving 7 bases not matched to a gene. The germline V gene has CDR1 WNHNN and CDR2 SYGVQD (reference sequence). This CDR3 comprises 15 residues. CDR3 sequence: CASSPTGTGEDTQYF. CDR3 DNA: TGCGCCAGCAGTCCTACCGGGACAGGGGAAGATACGCAGTATTTT.

This clone was observed a handful of times. The chain carries TRBV20-1 and TRBJ2-7, with D perhaps TRBD2 (6 bases). Germline CDR1 and CDR2: DFQATT and SNEGSKA (reference sequence). CDR3 length: 13 residues. Trimming took off 3 bases at V and 5 bases at J, with 14 bases between the two ends. Here the CDR3 reads CSASRLVGDEQYF. The CDR3, as DNA: TGCAGTGCTAGTAGACTAGTCGGGGACGAGCAGTACTTC.

This clone was seen a handful of times. The chain recombines TRBV11-2 with TRBJ1-1, with a possible D match to TRBD1 (5 bases). V lost 4 bases to trimming and J lost 5 bases, with 17 bases between them. The CDR3 spans 15 residues. Germline V gene sequence: CDR1 SGHAT, CDR2 FQNNGV. The CDR3 reads CASSSLRRAGTEAFF. Here the CDR3 DNA reads TGTGCCAGCAGCTCGTTGCGTAGGGCAGGGACTGAAGCTTTCTTT.

The rearrangement uses TRBV7-2 and TRBJ2-7; 7 nucleotides match TRBD1. This CDR3 comprises 14 residues. Germline lookup yields CDR1 SGHTA and CDR2 FQGNSA. V shed 5 bases, J shed 3 bases, and the junction held 7 bases outside the gene matches. The CDR3 DNA reads as TGTGCCAGCAGCCGTAGTCCAGGGGGCTACGAGCAGTACTTC. Protein: CASSRSPGGYEQYF.

The rearrangement joins TRBV10-1 to TRBJ1-3; D not certain. This CDR3 is built from 15 residues. The V end lost 2 bases, the J end lost 3 bases, and 11 bases lay between the germline ends. Germline V gene data show CDR1 as WNHNN and CDR2 as SYGVQD (reference sequence). The CDR3 loop is CASSEPGSFGNTIYF. In DNA, the CDR3 is TGCGCCAGCAGTGAGCCGGGATCTTTTGGAAACACCATATATTTT.

The chain couples TRBV6-2 or TRBV6-3 to TRBJ1-2; the match to TRBD1 covers 9 bases. CDR1 and CDR2 from the germline V gene are MNHEY and SVGEGT. The CDR3 runs to 17 residues. Germline trimming cut 5 bases from V and 0 bases from J; bases unmatched to any gene: 10. CDR3 loop: CASSRTGTGTTNYGYTF. The DNA for the CDR3 is TGTGCCAGCAGTCGGACCGGGACAGGGACAACTAACTATGGCTACACCTTC.

This rearrangement joins TRBV11-1 to TRBJ1-2; D is perhaps TRBD1 (6 bases). Trimming cost V 5 bases and J 4 bases, with 14 bases left between them. Germline V gives CDR1 SGHAT, CDR2 FQDESV (reference sequence). The CDR3 is 14 residues long. The CDR3, as DNA: TGTGCCAGCAGCCCCGGACAGTCCTCCTATGGCTACACCTTC. Translation gives CASSPGQSSYGYTF. Filled out from reference TRBV11-1 and TRBJ1-2, the complete variable domain reads EAEVAQSPRYKITEKSQAVAFWCDPISGHATLYWYRQILGQGPELLVQFQDESVVDDSQLPKDRFSAERLKGVDSTLKIQPAELGDSAMYLCASSPGQSSYGYTFGSGTRLTVV.

This clone was seen once. The genes are TRBV5-1 and TRBJ2-1, with 7 bases aligning to TRBD2. The CDR3 covers 16 residues. Germline V gene sequence: CDR1 SGHRS, CDR2 YFSETQ. V shed 4 bases, J shed 6 bases, and the junction held 13 bases outside the gene matches. Written as DNA, the CDR3 is TGCGCCAGCAGCCCTACAAGTGTCGGGGGGAGCAATGAGCAGTTCTTC. It is translated as CASSPTSVGGSNEQFF.

This clone was counted only a few times. This sample includes further DNA sequences coding for the same CDR3. The chain employs TRBV7-3 and TRBJ1-1; D unclear. Between the trimmed V and J ends, which lost 4 bases and 1 base, there was a span of 4 bases. CDR1 SGHTA and CDR2 FQGTGA come from the germline V gene. This CDR3 region has 12 residues. CDR3 region: CASSSRNTEAFF. The DNA for the CDR3 is TGTGCCAGCAGCTCGAGGAACACTGAAGCTTTCTTT.

As concerns this clone: Relative to the germline gene, one junction end is altered; a read error may explain this. This chain joins TRBV11-2 and TRBJ1-2; TRBD1 matches 7 bases. Germline V gene data show CDR1 as SGHAT and CDR2 as FQNNGV. This CDR3 is 12 amino acids long. CDR3 coding DNA: TGTGCCAGCAGCTTCGACAGGGTCCTCCAGAGATTC. Protein sequence: CASSFDRVLQRF.

The chain joins TRBV4-2 to TRBJ2-1; TRBD1 agrees at 10 bases. There are 20 residues in the CDR3. Unmatched junction bases numbered 15, after V lost 0 bases and J lost 4 bases. Looked up from germline, CDR1 is LGHNA and CDR2 is YNFKEQ. For the CDR3, the DNA is TGTGCCAGCAGCCAAGATTGGGGTGGGGACAGGGGACGGGCATACAATGAGCAGTTCTTC. This translates into CASSQDWGGDRGRAYNEQFF.